These 27 T cell receptor beta chains were sequenced from one sample in a study of CD8+CD57+ T cells in acquired aplastic anemia. It was genomic DNA that served as the template for profiling TCR beta VDJ and CDR3. Each CDR3 protein is one row after TCRdb ran MiXCR on the reads. This table has about 180,000 distinct CDR3 sequences, around half appearing once. Patients sequenced had flow cytometry evidence of CD8+CD57+ cell expansion. The material sequenced was sorted CD4+, CD8+, or CD8+CD57+ T cells (not recorded which) from PBMCs. These receptors were collected from a human donor with aplastic anemia.

The CDR3 is CASSQVIQGGDGYTF. In nucleotides, the CDR3 is TGTGCCAGCAGCCAAGTAATACAAGGGGGGGATGGCTACACCTTC. The chain couples TRBV4-2 to TRBJ1-2; D is perhaps TRBD1 (6 bases). The CDR3 loop spans 15 amino acids. Trimming pared 1 base from V and 6 bases from J, leaving 15 bases between. Germline assignment: CDR1 LGHNA and CDR2 YNFKEQ.

This clonotype was found once. V gene TRBV15 combines with J gene TRBJ1-3; 7 bases map to TRBD1. This CDR3 region has 15 residues. Germline V CDR1 and CDR2: LNHNV, YYDKDF (reference sequence). J was trimmed by 2 bases and V by 4 bases; bases with no gene match: 5. Here the CDR3 DNA reads TGTGCCACCAGCACACGACAGGGTCCTGGAAACACCATATATTTT. Its translation: CATSTRQGPGNTIYF.

The gene calls are TRBV29-1 and TRBJ1-2; tentatively, D is TRBD1 (6 bases). V was clipped by 7 bases and J by 2 bases, with 17 bases between them. The CDR3 has 14 amino acids. CDR1 and CDR2 (germline): SQVTM, ANQGSEA. CDR3 in amino acids: CSDSAPTGNYGYTF. The DNA of the CDR3 is TGCAGCGACTCCGCCCCCACAGGGAACTATGGCTACACCTTC.

Ten or more counts support this clonotype. This chain links TRBV20-1 with TRBJ1-5; D gene unclear. Trimming took off 3 bases at V and 2 bases at J, with 8 bases between the two ends. The CDR3 loop spans 13 amino acids. Germline CDR1 DFQATT, CDR2 SNEGSKA (reference sequence). CDR3 sequence reads: CSASSGGNQPQHF. CDR3 nucleotide sequence: TGCAGTGCTAGTTCTGGGGGCAATCAGCCCCAGCATTTT.

The table lists this clonotype with many counts. The chain links TRBV20-1 to TRBJ2-7; D remains ambiguous. V was pared by 2 bases and J by 4 bases, with 12 bases between. The CDR3 runs to 13 residues. Germline CDR1 is DFQATT and CDR2 is SNEGSKA (reference sequence). The CDR3 is CSARLGGGYEQYF. In nucleotides, the CDR3 is TGCAGTGCTAGACTGGGCGGTGGGTACGAGCAGTACTTC.

By proportion, this clonotype is medium-sized (0.01 to 0.1%). The rearrangement links TRBV12-3 or TRBV12-4 to TRBJ2-2; D not certain. V lost 3 bases to trimming and J lost 5 bases, with 1 base between them. CDR3 length: 11 residues. The CDR3 coding sequence is TGTGCCAGCAGTTTTACCGGGGAGCTGTTTTTT. Translation gives CASSFTGELFF.

This clonotype was seen only a few times. The gene calls are TRBV6-1 and TRBJ1-5, with D possibly TRBD1 on 6 matching bases. V was trimmed by 8 bases and J by 2 bases, leaving 22 bases between them. Germline V gene data show CDR1 as MNHNS and CDR2 as SASEGT. The CDR3 has 17 residues. The CDR3, as DNA: TGTGCCAGCGTCGCAGGGGTACGTCAATACGGCAATCAGCCCCAGCATTTT. Translated, it gives CASVAGVRQYGNQPQHF.

This rearrangement joins TRBV20-1 to TRBJ2-3; D perhaps matches TRBD2 (5 bases). Germline V gives CDR1 DFQATT, CDR2 SNEGSKA (reference sequence). The ends were cut back, 0 bases at V and 4 bases at J, with 8 bases in the middle. This CDR3 has 13 amino acids. CDR3 bases: TGCAGTGCTAGAGATACGAGGGCAGATACGCAGTATTTT. This codes for CSARDTRADTQYF.

The table lists this clonotype with many counts. The chain's CDR3 is CASKGTDREKLFF. The CDR3 DNA follows: TGTGCCAGTAAGGGGACAGACCGAGAAAAACTGTTTTTT. The V and J genes are TRBV12-3 or TRBV12-4 and TRBJ1-4; TRBD1 matches 7 bases. This CDR3 contains 13 residues. The V gene end was trimmed by 9 bases and the J gene end by 8 bases; junction bases not matched to a gene: 9.

This clonotype was seen many times. The genes are TRBV6-6 and TRBJ1-1, with D hard to call. Per germline, CDR1 MNHNY and CDR2 SVGAGI (reference sequence). The CDR3 totals 14 residues. Trimming left V 7 bases short and J 4 bases short, with 16 bases between. CDR3 DNA sequence: TGTGCCAGCACCGCTCGGGCAGGTCCCACTGAAGCTTTCTTT. Residues: CASTARAGPTEAFF.

This clonotype was picked up many times. The chain couples TRBV20-1 to TRBJ1-5; tentative D call: TRBD1 (5 bases). Germline values: CDR1 DFQATT, CDR2 SNEGSKA (reference sequence). The CDR3 covers 17 residues. Trimming pared 0 bases from V and 2 bases from J, leaving 17 bases between. For the CDR3, the DNA is TGCAGTGCTAGAGATCTAAAAGGGACCGTGGGCAATCAGCCCCAGCATTTT. It encodes CSARDLKGTVGNQPQHF.

A remark on this clonotype: A much larger clone lies a single base off, so this may be a read error. The chain couples TRBV3-1 to TRBJ1-2; D call uncertain. V was cut by 4 bases and J by 5 bases, with 8 bases left in between. Germline loops: CDR1 LGHDT, CDR2 YNNKEL (reference sequence). The CDR3 runs 12 residues. The CDR3 DNA sequence: TGTGCCAGCAGCCGAGAGAGGTATGGCTACACCTTC. It codes for CASSRERYGYTF.

A word on this clonotype: Compared with germline, one end of the junction differs, possibly owing to a read error. The genes are TRBV7-7 and TRBJ2-7; 8 bases are shared with TRBD2. The CDR3 extends over 14 amino acids. Germline-derived CDR1 and CDR2 are SSHAT and FNYEAQ (reference sequence). In nucleotides, the CDR3 is TGTGCCAGCAGCTTAAGCGGGGGCTCCCACGAGCAGTACTTC. This encodes CASSLSGGSHEQYF.

The chain joins TRBV29-1 to TRBJ2-7, with 12 bases matching TRBD2. The V segment lost 7 bases and the J segment 0 bases; nucleotides outside the gene matches: 1. Germline CDR1 SQVTM, CDR2 ANQGSEA. This CDR3 is 13 amino acids long. The CDR3 sequence: CSGTSGTSYEQYF. As DNA, the CDR3 is TGCAGCGGGACTAGCGGGACCTCCTACGAGCAGTACTTC.

The rearrangement links TRBV2 to TRBJ2-3; D not resolved. With 4 bases removed from V and 2 bases from J, the gap between germline ends came to 10 bases. Germline values: CDR1 SNHLY, CDR2 FYNNEI. This CDR3 is built from 14 residues. The CDR3 bases are TGTGCCAGCAGTGCGTTGGCCCCCACAGATACGCAGTATTTT. The encoded protein is CASSALAPTDTQYF.

This clonotype was picked up many times. The chain carries TRBV18 and TRBJ2-5, with D hard to call. The length of the CDR3 is 14 residues. CDR1 and CDR2 (germline): KGHSH, LQKENI. Trimming pared 2 bases from V and 2 bases from J, leaving 9 bases between. The CDR3, as DNA: TGTGCCAGCTCACCATTGGACCGACAAGAGACCCAGTACTTC. Translated: CASSPLDRQETQYF.

This clonotype was seen at least ten times. J is TRBJ1-1 and V is TRBV9; D call uncertain. Germline CDR1 SGDLS, CDR2 YYNGEE. This CDR3 region has 17 residues. V lost 0 bases, J lost 4 bases, and 19 bases lay in between. Here the CDR3 DNA reads TGTGCCAGCAGCGTAGAGCTTGGCACGCCGGGTGGCACTGAAGCTTTCTTT. Translation: CASSVELGTPGGTEAFF. The whole variable domain, filled in from reference TRBV9 and TRBJ1-1, reads DSGVTQTPKHLITATGQRVTLRCSPRSGDLSVYWYQQSLDQGLQFLIQYYNGEERAKGNILERFSAQQFPDLHSELNLSSLELGDSALYFCASSVELGTPGGTEAFFGQGTRLTVV.

This clonotype was recorded many times. The V and J genes are TRBV19 and TRBJ1-6; weak D call: TRBD1 (6 bases). This CDR3 comprises 12 residues. Germline loops: CDR1 LNHDA, CDR2 SQIVND (reference sequence). V was shortened by 6 bases and J by 8 bases, with 8 bases between the two germline ends. CDR3 sequence: CASRHRDSPLHF. In DNA, the CDR3 is TGTGCCAGTAGGCACAGGGATTCACCCCTCCACTTT.

This clonotype has just one count. The chain employs TRBV7-8 and TRBJ2-7; D not certain. Germline CDR1 is SGHVS and CDR2 is FQNEAQ. The CDR3 loop spans 14 amino acids. V was clipped by 1 base and J by 3 bases, with 10 bases between them. CDR3 protein: CASSLDLSDYEQYF. CDR3 sequence (DNA): TGTGCCAGCAGCTTAGACCTTTCCGACTACGAGCAGTACTTC.

The chain links TRBV20-1 to TRBJ1-2; TRBD1 matches 8 bases. CDR3 length: 15 amino acids. Germline CDR1 reads DFQATT; CDR2 reads SNEGSKA (reference sequence). V dropped 6 bases and J dropped 4; count of bases not matched to a gene: 13. For the CDR3, the DNA is TGCAGTGCGTCAGGACAGGGAGGGTTGGGCTATGGCTACACCTTC. Translating it yields CSASGQGGLGYGYTF.

This chain links TRBV5-8 with TRBJ2-2, with 7 nucleotides matching TRBD1. In germline, CDR1 is SGHTS, CDR2 YDEGEE. V dropped 4 bases and J dropped 0; count of bases not matched to a gene: 3. This CDR3 has 15 residues. CDR3 region: CASSRDRTNTGELFF. For the CDR3, the DNA is TGTGCCAGCAGCCGGGACAGAACGAACACCGGGGAGCTGTTTTTT.

This clonotype was seen at least ten times. V usage is TRBV4-2 and J usage is TRBJ1-5, with 8 nucleotides matching TRBD1. Per germline, CDR1 LGHNA and CDR2 YNFKEQ. The CDR3 consists of 17 residues. Losses at the gene ends were 4 bases for V and 3 bases for J; bases not matched to a gene: 11. The DNA for the CDR3 is TGTGCCAGCAGCCTGTATCCGACAGGGGCGCTCAATCAGCCCCAGCATTTT. Translating it yields CASSLYPTGALNQPQHF.

The chain links TRBV10-1 to TRBJ1-2; 9 bases align to TRBD1. This CDR3 spans 16 amino acids. The V and J ends lost 2 bases and 4 bases, in that order; junction bases with no gene match: 8. CDR1 and CDR2 from the germline V gene are WNHNN and SYGVQD (reference sequence). The CDR3 protein is CASSEGQGPFFYGYTF. Written as DNA, the CDR3 is TGCGCCAGCAGTGAGGGACAGGGGCCTTTCTTCTATGGCTACACCTTC.

In this sample, this clonotype turned up many times. This chain uses TRBV9 with TRBJ2-2, with 7 bases aligning to TRBD1. CDR1 is SGDLS and CDR2 is YYNGEE in the germline V gene. The V gene end was trimmed by 0 bases and the J gene end by 4 bases; junction bases not matched to a gene: 3. The CDR3 has 15 amino acids. CDR3 amino acids: CASSVATGVTGELFF. In nucleotides, the CDR3 is TGTGCCAGCAGCGTAGCTACAGGGGTCACCGGGGAGCTGTTTTTT.

This chain uses TRBV24-1 with TRBJ2-3; D gene ambiguous. The V end was cut by 4 bases, the J end by 6 bases, with 19 bases between. Germline V gene lookup returns CDR1 KGHDR and CDR2 SFDVKD. This CDR3 region has 16 residues. CDR3 bases: TGTGCCACCAGTGACGCCTATGGCTATGGAGCGGATACGCAGTATTTT. Translated: CATSDAYGYGADTQYF.

The chain recombines TRBV20-1 with TRBJ1-6, with a tentative D call TRBD1 (5 bases). V lost 2 bases and J 0 bases, leaving 11 bases between the germline ends. The CDR3 has 16 amino acids. Looked up from germline, CDR1 is DFQATT and CDR2 is SNEGSKA (reference sequence). The CDR3 region has the DNA TGCAGTGCTAGAAGGGACCTTGCCTCCTATAATTCACCCCTCCACTTT. Translated: CSARRDLASYNSPLHF.

A single count supports this clonotype. The chain recombines TRBV29-1 with TRBJ2-1; 9 positions match TRBD1. J gave up 0 bases and V 6 bases, and 9 bases lay outside the gene matches. Germline V gene lookup returns CDR1 SQVTM and CDR2 ANQGSEA. The CDR3 extends over 16 amino acids. The CDR3 DNA follows: TGCAGCGTGGCGGACAGGGGCGCCCGCTCCTACAATGAGCAGTTCTTC. Translated: CSVADRGARSYNEQFF.